This T cell receptor beta chain was identified during a study of blood T cell repertoires in COVID-19. The overall study: T cells, B-cell-depleted T cells, or PBMCs provided the cDNA or gDNA that served as material.

Participants spanned ages about 18 to 89 years and resided in around 25 US areas. Recovered status applied to Cohort 3 donors who had two consecutive negative PCRs. It also applied to those with clearance or with symptom resolution. Original processing notes: Reference gene primers were amplified, and this amplification served to estimate nucleated cell counts. The assay was immunoSEQ multiplex PCR, and TCRdb's table has in-frame clones only and misses some. The D gene and trimming were derived from the DNA, and the V and J assignments and clone size from that table. The sample has more than 150,000 clones, roughly 82% seen once. This sequence originates from a man aged 50-60 years who had recovered from COVID-19. Sequences were obtained from PBMCs or T cells enriched from blood (not recorded which).

The CDR3 nucleotides read TGCGCCAGCAGCACACTGACTAGCGGCCAAGAGACCCAGTACTTC. This codes for CASSTLTSGQETQYF. This chain links TRBV5-1 with TRBJ2-5; TRBD2 aligns across 9 bases. This CDR3 region has 15 residues. J was trimmed by 1 base and V by 4 bases; bases with no gene match: 5. CDR1 and CDR2 from the germline V gene are SGHRS and YFSETQ.